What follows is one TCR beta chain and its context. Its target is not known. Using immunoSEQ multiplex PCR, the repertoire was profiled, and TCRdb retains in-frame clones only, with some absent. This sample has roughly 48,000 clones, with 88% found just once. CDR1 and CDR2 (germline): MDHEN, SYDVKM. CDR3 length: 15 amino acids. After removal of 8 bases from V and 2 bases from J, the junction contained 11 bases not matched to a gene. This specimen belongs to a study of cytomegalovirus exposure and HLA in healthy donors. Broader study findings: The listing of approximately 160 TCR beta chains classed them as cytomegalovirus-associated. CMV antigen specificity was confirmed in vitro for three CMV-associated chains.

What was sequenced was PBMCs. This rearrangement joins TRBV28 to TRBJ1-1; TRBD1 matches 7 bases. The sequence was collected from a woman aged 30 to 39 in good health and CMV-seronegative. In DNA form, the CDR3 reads TGTGCCAGCCCAGGGGGGCGGGAAGGTAACACTGAAGCTTTCTTT. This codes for CASPGGREGNTEAFF.